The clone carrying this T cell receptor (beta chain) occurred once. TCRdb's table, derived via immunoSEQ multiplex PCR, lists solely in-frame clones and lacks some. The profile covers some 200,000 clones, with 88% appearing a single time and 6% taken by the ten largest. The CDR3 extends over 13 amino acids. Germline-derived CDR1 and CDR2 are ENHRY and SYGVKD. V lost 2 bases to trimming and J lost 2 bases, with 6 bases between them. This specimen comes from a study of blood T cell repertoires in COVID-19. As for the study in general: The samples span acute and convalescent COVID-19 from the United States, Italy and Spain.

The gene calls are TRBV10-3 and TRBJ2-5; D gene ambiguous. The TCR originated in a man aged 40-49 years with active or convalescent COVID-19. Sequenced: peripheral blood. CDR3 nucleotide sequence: TGTGCCATCAGTGAGAACAGTCAAGAGACCCAGTACTTC. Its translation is CAISENSQETQYF.